The T cell receptor beta chain under discussion was sequenced for a study of CD8 T cells in Susac syndrome. In blood CD8+ and CD4+ T cells, TCR beta underwent sequencing. FACS was used to enrich TEMRA cells, whereas the CD8+ and CD4+ T cells were obtained by negative isolation. The RNA input was roughly 0.5 to 1 ug, and it was reverse transcribed with random hexamers. Each CDR3 protein gets one entry after TCRdb re-called the immunoSEQ multiplex PCR reads with MiXCR. The sample shows approximately 46,000 distinct CDR3 sequences, more than 85% of them seen only once. CDR1 LNHDA and CDR2 SQIVND come from the germline V gene (reference sequence). V was cut by 7 bases and J by 0 bases, with 9 bases left in between. The CDR3 covers 13 residues.

The V call is TRBV19, the J call TRBJ1-1; D remains unclear. The sample comprised CD8+ T cells from PBMCs. The clonotype originates from a human donor in good health. This CDR3 reads CASTGNLNTEAFF. The CDR3 region has the DNA TGTGCCAGTACGGGGAATTTGAACACTGAAGCTTTCTTT.